This T cell receptor (beta chain) comes out of a study of blood T cell repertoires in COVID-19. Study in general: Material from acute and convalescent COVID-19 was sourced from the United States, Italy and Spain.

In the authors' methods: Estimation of nucleated cell counts relied on the amplification of reference gene primers. The protocol was immunoSEQ multiplex PCR, while the TCRdb copy is restricted to in-frame clones and leaves out a portion. V, J and clone size derive from that table, while D and trimming were established from the DNA sequence. Here the sample spans 55,000 to 90,000 clones, about 86% being singletons. Germline V CDR1 and CDR2: SGDLS, YYNGEE. The CDR3 length is 11 residues. V gave up 3 bases and J gave up 5 bases, with 4 bases separating them. Of note for this clone: The sample carries other DNA sequences with the same CDR3.

The material sequenced was peripheral blood. This chain joins TRBV9 and TRBJ2-3, with D unresolved. The source is a woman aged 55-69 years with acute or convalescent COVID-19. CDR3 bases: TGTGCCAGCAGCGATCGAGATACGCAGTATTTT. Residues: CASSDRDTQYF.